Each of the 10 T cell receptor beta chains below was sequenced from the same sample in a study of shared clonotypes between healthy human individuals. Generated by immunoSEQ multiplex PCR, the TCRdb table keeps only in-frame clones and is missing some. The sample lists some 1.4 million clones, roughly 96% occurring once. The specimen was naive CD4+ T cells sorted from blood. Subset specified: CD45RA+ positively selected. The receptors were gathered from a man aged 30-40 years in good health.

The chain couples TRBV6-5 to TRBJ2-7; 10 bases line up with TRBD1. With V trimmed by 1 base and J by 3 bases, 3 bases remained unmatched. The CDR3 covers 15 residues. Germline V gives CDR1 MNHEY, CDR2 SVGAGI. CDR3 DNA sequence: TGTGCCAGCAGTTACTGGGACAGGGGAGACTACGAGCAGTACTTC. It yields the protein CASSYWDRGDYEQYF.

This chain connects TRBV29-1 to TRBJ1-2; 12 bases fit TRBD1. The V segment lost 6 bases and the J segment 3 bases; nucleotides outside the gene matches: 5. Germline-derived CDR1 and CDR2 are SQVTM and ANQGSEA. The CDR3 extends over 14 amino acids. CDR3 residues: CSVGDRGRDYGYTF. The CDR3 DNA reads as TGCAGCGTAGGGGACAGGGGGCGTGACTATGGCTACACCTTC. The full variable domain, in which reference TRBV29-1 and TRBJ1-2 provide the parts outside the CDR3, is SAVISQKPSRDICQRGTSLTIQCQVDSQVTMMFWYRQQPGQSLTLIATANQGSEATYESGFVIDKFPISRPNLTFSTLTVSNMSPEDSSIYLCSVGDRGRDYGYTFGSGTRLTVV.

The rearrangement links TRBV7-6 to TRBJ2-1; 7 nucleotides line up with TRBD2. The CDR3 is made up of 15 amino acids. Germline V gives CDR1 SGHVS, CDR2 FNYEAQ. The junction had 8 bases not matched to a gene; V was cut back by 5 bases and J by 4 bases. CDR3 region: CASSVGLAAYNEQFF. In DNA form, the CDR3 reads TGTGCCAGCAGCGTCGGCCTAGCGGCGTACAATGAGCAGTTCTTC.

CDR3 residues: CASSWTGSSYNEQFF. The CDR3 DNA is TGTGCCAGCAGCTGGACAGGCAGCTCCTACAATGAGCAGTTCTTC. The rearrangement uses TRBV5-5 and TRBJ2-1; 7 nucleotides align to TRBD1. CDR3 size: 15 residues. The trim removed 3 bases at V and 0 bases at J, leaving 3 bases unmatched. CDR1 is SGHKS, CDR2 YYEKEE, per germline (reference sequence).

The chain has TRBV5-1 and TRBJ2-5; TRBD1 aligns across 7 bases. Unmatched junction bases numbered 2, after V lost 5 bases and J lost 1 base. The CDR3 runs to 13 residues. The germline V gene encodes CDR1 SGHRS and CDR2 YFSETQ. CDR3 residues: CASRRDSQETQYF. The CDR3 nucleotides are TGCGCCAGCAGACGGGACAGCCAAGAGACCCAGTACTTC.

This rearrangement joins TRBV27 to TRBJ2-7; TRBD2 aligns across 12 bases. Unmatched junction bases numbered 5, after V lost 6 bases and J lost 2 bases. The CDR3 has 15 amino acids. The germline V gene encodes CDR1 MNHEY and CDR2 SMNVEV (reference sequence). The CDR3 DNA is TGTGCCAGCAGAAGGACTAGCGGGGATACCTACGAGCAGTACTTC. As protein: CASRRTSGDTYEQYF.

CDR3 DNA: TGTGCCAGCAGTTCAACAGGAGGGACTACCGGGGAGCTGTTTTTT. As protein: CASSSTGGTTGELFF. V gene TRBV6-5 combines with J gene TRBJ2-2; possible D gene TRBD2, 6 bases. The V and J ends lost 4 bases and 5 bases respectively, with 14 bases between them. This CDR3 comprises 15 residues. Germline CDR1 is MNHEY and CDR2 is SVGAGI.

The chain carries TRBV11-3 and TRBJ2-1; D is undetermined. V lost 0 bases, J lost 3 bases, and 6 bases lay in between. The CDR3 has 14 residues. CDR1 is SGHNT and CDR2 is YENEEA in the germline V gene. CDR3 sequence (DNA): TGTGCCAGCAGCTTAGATCCCCTCTACAATGAGCAGTTCTTC. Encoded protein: CASSLDPLYNEQFF.

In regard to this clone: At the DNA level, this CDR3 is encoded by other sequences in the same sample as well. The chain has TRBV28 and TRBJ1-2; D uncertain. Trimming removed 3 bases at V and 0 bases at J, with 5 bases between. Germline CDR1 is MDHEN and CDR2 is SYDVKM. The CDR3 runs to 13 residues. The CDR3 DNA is TGTGCCAGCAGTTTGTCCTCTAACTATGGCTACACCTTC. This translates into CASSLSSNYGYTF.

This chain's CDR3 is CASSLRGEPTDTQYF. CDR3 nucleotide sequence: TGTGCCAGCAGCTTAAGGGGTGAACCCACAGATACGCAGTATTTT. The V gene is TRBV7-3, the J gene TRBJ2-3; D unresolved. The V and J ends lost 1 base and 2 bases respectively, with 10 bases between them. Germline lookup yields CDR1 SGHTA and CDR2 FQGTGA. The CDR3 extends over 15 amino acids. Together with reference TRBV7-3 and TRBJ2-3, the CDR3 gives the full variable domain: GAGVSQTPSNKVTEKGKYVELRCDPISGHTALYWYRQSLGQGPEFLIYFQGTGAADDSGLPNDRFFAVRPEGSVSTLKIQRTERGDSAVYLCASSLRGEPTDTQYFGPGTRLTVL.